The clone carrying this TCR beta chain was detected once. The antigen is not known. Researchers ran the PCR with 60 Vbeta and 13 Jbeta primers. This table comes from immunoSEQ multiplex PCR, and its TCRdb copy is limited to in-frame clones, with some not included. Of about 160,000 clones listed, 70% to 90% were seen once; the top ten hold about 2%. These data belong to a study of cytomegalovirus exposure and HLA in healthy donors. This CDR3 is built from 14 residues. Deletions cut 8 bases from V and 1 base from J, with 13 bases between. CDR1 and CDR2 from the germline V gene are SGHRS and YFSETQ. Findings and limits, study-wide: Earlier analysis found most TCR beta V segments productive about 90% or about 30% of the time. Among TCR sequences, most were rare, though some public TCRs appeared in many donors.

Sequencing was performed on PBMCs. The chain is built from TRBV5-1 and TRBJ1-5; D gene unclear. This sequence originates from a man in his late teens or twenties in good health and CMV-seropositive. The CDR3 DNA sequence: TGCGCCAGTAGCGCCGAGGAGAGCAATCAGCCCCAGCATTTT. This gives the protein CASSAEESNQPQHF.